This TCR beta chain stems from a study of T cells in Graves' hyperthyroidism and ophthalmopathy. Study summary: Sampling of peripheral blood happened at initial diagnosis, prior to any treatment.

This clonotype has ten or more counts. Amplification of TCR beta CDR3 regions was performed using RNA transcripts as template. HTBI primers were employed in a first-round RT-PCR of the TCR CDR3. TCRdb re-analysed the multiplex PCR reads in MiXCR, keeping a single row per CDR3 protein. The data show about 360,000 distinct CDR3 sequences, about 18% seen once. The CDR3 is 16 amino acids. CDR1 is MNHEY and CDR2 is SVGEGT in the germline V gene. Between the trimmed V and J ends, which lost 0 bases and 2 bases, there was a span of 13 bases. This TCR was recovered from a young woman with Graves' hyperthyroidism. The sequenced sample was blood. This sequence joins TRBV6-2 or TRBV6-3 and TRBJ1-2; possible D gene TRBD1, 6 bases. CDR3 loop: CASSYSPDRPNYGYTF. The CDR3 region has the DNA TGTGCCAGCAGTTACTCTCCGGACAGACCAAACTATGGCTACACCTTC.